Listed below are T cell receptor beta chains from one sample, sequenced in a study of blood T cells in healthy people across ages. TCRdb reprocessed the 5' RACE reads with MiXCR, giving one entry per CDR3 protein. The sample shows 650,000 to 1,000,000 distinct CDR3 sequences, around 36% of them seen only once. Material: blood. Receptors originate from a man aged 18-30 years in good health. Both conserved end residues are part of each CDR3. Each record gives: clone size, D gene, V gene, J gene, CDR3 DNA, CDR3 protein. A D gene is named only where the DNA matches it firmly. Not all rows give a size; the values are once, few, many and, for expanded clones, a class.

size: .; D: .; V: TRBV10-3; J: TRBJ1-2; DNA: TGTGCCAGCAGTGAACAGGGTATCTATGGCTACACCTTC; CDR3: CASSEQGIYGYTF
size: .; D: TRBD2; V: TRBV7-3; J: TRBJ2-5; DNA: TGTGCCAGCAGCTTAAAGGGGACTAGCGGGGGGCCTTACAATGAGCAGTACTTC; CDR3: CASSLKGTSGGPYNEQYF
size: .; D: TRBD2; V: TRBV20-1; J: TRBJ2-7; DNA: TGCAGTGCTAGAGAGGCTAGCGGCTCCTACAATGAGCAGTACTTC; CDR3: CSAREASGSYNEQYF
size: .; D: .; V: TRBV3-1; J: TRBJ2-5; DNA: TGTGCCAGCAGCCAAGAGTTGTTACAGGTCCAAGAGACCCAGTACTTC; CDR3: CASSQELLQVQETQYF
size: many; D: .; V: TRBV6-2/TRBV6-3; J: TRBJ2-7; DNA: TGTGCCAGCACGGGACGGGGATCCTACGAGCAGTACTTC; CDR3: CASTGRGSYEQYF
size: .; D: .; V: TRBV4-3; J: TRBJ1-6; DNA: TGCGCCAGCAGCCAAGAGGTCAGTACGCGGAATTCACCCCTCCACTTT; CDR3: CASSQEVSTRNSPLHF
size: .; D: .; V: TRBV3-1; J: TRBJ2-2; DNA: TGTGCCAGCAGCCAAGATGACGTAACTACAGGGGAGCTGTTTTTT; CDR3: CASSQDDVTTGELFF
size: many; D: TRBD2; V: TRBV5-1; J: TRBJ2-1; DNA: TGCGCCAGCAGCCCTCGGACTAGCGGGGGGCCCTCCTACAATGAGCAGTTCTTC; CDR3: CASSPRTSGGPSYNEQFF
size: .; D: .; V: TRBV7-2; J: TRBJ1-1; DNA: TGTGCCAGCAGCTTAGATATTACAGGAGGGCCTGCTACGAACACTGAAGCTTTCTTT; CDR3: CASSLDITGGPATNTEAFF
size: .; D: .; V: TRBV7-9; J: TRBJ1-1; DNA: TGTGCCAGCAGCTTACTATCAGGGAACGCTGAAGCTTTCTTT; CDR3: CASSLLSGNAEAFF
size: .; D: .; V: TRBV20-1; J: TRBJ2-7; DNA: TGCAGTGCTTGGACGGATCGGAGCTACGAGCAGTACTTC; CDR3: CSAWTDRSYEQYF
size: few; D: .; V: TRBV20-1; J: TRBJ1-2; DNA: TGCAGTGCTAGAGATCGGCTTGGCGTGACTCAGCAACAGGGCTACTATGGCTACACCTTC; CDR3: CSARDRLGVTQQQGYYGYTF
size: .; D: .; V: TRBV7-2; J: TRBJ2-5; DNA: TGTGCCAGCAAACGCCAGGGCGGGGAGACCCAGTACTTC; CDR3: CASKRQGGETQYF
size: .; D: .; V: TRBV7-2; J: TRBJ1-1; DNA: TGTGCCAGCAGACAAGGGGGGGGGACTGAAGCTTTCTTT; CDR3: CASRQGGGTEAFF
size: .; D: TRBD2; V: TRBV12-3/TRBV12-4; J: TRBJ2-1; DNA: TGTGCCACCACCGGGGGGAGTCACCGCAATGAGCAGTTCTTC; CDR3: CATTGGSHRNEQFF
size: .; D: .; V: TRBV2; J: TRBJ2-7; DNA: TGTGCCAGCAGTGAGGACCGGGACGGGGAGCAGTACTTC; CDR3: CASSEDRDGEQYF
size: .; D: .; V: TRBV10-3; J: TRBJ2-1; DNA: TGTGCCATCAGTGAGTCCCCTAGCGCACCCCTCTATGAGCAGTTCTTC; CDR3: CAISESPSAPLYEQFF
size: few; D: .; V: TRBV4-3; J: TRBJ2-5; DNA: TGCGCCAGCAGCCAAGATCGGGCAGGCCGGGGACCATACAATGAGCAGTACTTC; CDR3: CASSQDRAGRGPYNEQYF
size: .; D: .; V: TRBV7-2; J: TRBJ2-5; DNA: TGTGCCAGCAGCTTAACTAGGGTCCAAGAGACCCAGTACTTC; CDR3: CASSLTRVQETQYF
size: few; D: .; V: TRBV20-1; J: TRBJ1-1; DNA: TGCAGTGCTCCCTTCCGGCGGGGGAACACTGAAGCTTTCTTT; CDR3: CSAPFRRGNTEAFF
size: once; D: TRBD1; V: TRBV10-3; J: TRBJ1-2; DNA: TGTGCCATCAGTGAGTTTAGGGACAGAGCGGGCTATGGCTACACCTTC; CDR3: CAISEFRDRAGYGYTF
size: .; D: .; V: TRBV7-9; J: TRBJ1-4; DNA: TGTGCCAGCAGCCGAGGACAGGAAAAACTGTTTTTT; CDR3: CASSRGQEKLFF
size: few; D: .; V: TRBV7-2; J: TRBJ2-7; DNA: TGTGCCAGCAGCGGGAACCCATCCTACGAGCAGTACTTC; CDR3: CASSGNPSYEQYF
size: many; D: .; V: TRBV7-6; J: TRBJ2-1; DNA: TGTGCCAGCAGCATTGAATGGGGGGCCAGGGAGCAGTTCTTC; CDR3: CASSIEWGAREQFF
size: .; D: TRBD1; V: TRBV20-1; J: TRBJ1-2; DNA: TGCAGTGCTCCACTCGACAGGGGGGGTGGCTACACCTTC; CDR3: CSAPLDRGGGYTF
size: .; D: TRBD1; V: TRBV7-9; J: TRBJ2-7; DNA: TGTGCCAGCAGCGACCGGGACAGGGTAGCCTACGAGCAGTACTTC; CDR3: CASSDRDRVAYEQYF
size: .; D: .; V: TRBV7-2; J: TRBJ2-1; DNA: TGTGCCAGCAGCTTCACAGGGTTAATCTCCTACAATGAGCAGTTCTTC; CDR3: CASSFTGLISYNEQFF
size: .; D: TRBD1; V: TRBV20-1; J: TRBJ2-7; DNA: TGCAGTGCTAGAGATGGACAGGGTGTCGGCGAGCAGTACTTC; CDR3: CSARDGQGVGEQYF
size: .; D: .; V: TRBV10-3; J: TRBJ1-4; DNA: TGTGCCATCAGTGGGGCAGGAGCTAATGAAAAACTGTTTTTT; CDR3: CAISGAGANEKLFF